This is a list of T cell receptor beta chains from one sample in a study of blood T cell repertoires in COVID-19. Clones were sequenced by immunoSEQ multiplex PCR, and TCRdb holds only the in-frame ones, with some missing. The sample contains approximately 400,000 clones, roughly 90% of which appear only once. Source material: peripheral blood. These receptors originate from a man aged 35 to 55 with acute or convalescent COVID-19. Each CDR3 is given with its conserved first and last residue. The D gene is left open where the match is weak. Only part of the rows carry a size: once, few, many, or a class if the clone is expanded.

13	NA	NA	TRBV28	TRBJ2-2	CASSLSGAGELFF	TGTGCCAGCAGTTTGTCGGGAGCCGGGGAGCTGTTTTTT
16	NA	NA	TRBV6-6	TRBJ1-5	CASSYSHENSNQPQHF	TGTGCCAGCAGTTACTCGCACGAGAATAGCAATCAGCCCCAGCATTTT
13	few	NA	TRBV12-3/TRBV12-4	TRBJ2-5	CASSALEAETQYF	TGTGCCAGCAGTGCCCTGGAGGCGGAGACCCAGTACTTC
12	few	NA	TRBV12-3/TRBV12-4	TRBJ2-1	CASRLKGIEQFF	TGTGCCAGCAGATTGAAGGGGATTGAGCAGTTCTTC
14	NA	NA	TRBV5-4	TRBJ1-1	CASSLGQKNTEAFF	TGTGCCAGCAGCTTGGGGCAGAAGAACACTGAAGCTTTCTTT
15	NA	TRBD1	TRBV2	TRBJ2-7	CASFDRDRGPYEQYF	TGTGCCAGCTTCGACCGGGACAGGGGGCCCTACGAGCAGTACTTC
14	NA	NA	TRBV9	TRBJ2-5	CASSAPRVGETQYF	TGTGCCAGCAGCGCTCCCCGGGTCGGGGAGACCCAGTACTTC
14	NA	NA	TRBV28	TRBJ2-7	CASSLGIAGYEQYF	TGTGCCAGCAGCTTGGGGATTGCGGGCTACGAGCAGTACTTC
14	NA	NA	TRBV5-6	TRBJ1-1	CASSPGQGLNPAFF	TGTGCCAGCAGCCCGGGGCAGGGACTTAACCCGGCTTTCTTT
17	NA	NA	TRBV28	TRBJ2-7	CASSLTRLGLNWGEQYF	TGTGCCAGCAGTTTAACCCGACTGGGACTCAATTGGGGTGAGCAGTACTTC
13	once	TRBD1	TRBV30	TRBJ2-7	CAIDRGGSYEQYF	TGTGCCATAGACAGGGGGGGCTCCTACGAGCAGTACTTC
19	NA	TRBD1	TRBV5-3	TRBJ1-6	CARSIRRQGLLFHNSPLHF	TGTGCCAGAAGCATCCGGAGACAGGGGCTTCTTTTCCATAATTCACCCCTCCACTTT
17	NA	NA	TRBV28	TRBJ2-7	CASSLPLWDTSSYEQYF	TGTGCCAGCAGTTTACCGTTATGGGACACCAGCTCCTACGAGCAGTACTTC
14	NA	NA	TRBV10-2	TRBJ2-4	CASSERTAKNIQYF	TGCGCCAGCAGTGAAAGGACAGCAAAAAACATTCAGTACTTC
14	few	NA	TRBV4-3	TRBJ2-7	CASSQDWGTPEQYF	TGCGCCAGCAGCCAAGATTGGGGGACACCCGAGCAGTACTTC
13	NA	NA	TRBV5-1	TRBJ1-1	CASSLDGVTEAFF	TGCGCCAGCAGCTTGGACGGGGTAACTGAAGCTTTCTTT
16	NA	TRBD1	TRBV28	TRBJ1-5	CASSYLGTGKNQPQHF	TGTGCCAGCAGTTACCTCGGGACAGGGAAAAATCAGCCCCAGCATTTT
15	NA	NA	TRBV14	TRBJ2-1	CASSQARLSYNEQFF	TGTGCCAGCAGCCAAGCGCGGCTCTCCTACAATGAGCAGTTCTTC
14	NA	NA	TRBV28	TRBJ2-5	CASSSALAGETQYF	TGTGCCAGCAGTTCGGCTTTGGCGGGGGAGACCCAGTACTTC
13	NA	NA	TRBV9	TRBJ1-1	CASSATRVTEAFF	TGTGCCAGCAGCGCCACTCGTGTCACTGAAGCTTTCTTT
14	NA	TRBD1	TRBV19	TRBJ1-1	CASSYRGRDTEAFF	TGTGCCAGTAGTTACAGGGGGCGGGACACTGAAGCTTTCTTT
14	NA	TRBD2	TRBV11-1	TRBJ2-7	CASSSIAGGYEQYF	TGTGCCAGCAGCTCAATAGCGGGGGGCTACGAGCAGTACTTC
17	NA	TRBD1	TRBV6-4	TRBJ1-1	CASSEEGAYGVNTEAFF	TGTGCCAGCAGTGAAGAGGGGGCTTATGGGGTGAACACTGAAGCTTTCTTT
15	NA	TRBD2	TRBV27	TRBJ2-7	CASSLSGTSPYEQYF	TGTGCCAGCAGTTTATCAGGGACTAGCCCCTACGAGCAGTACTTC
14	NA	NA	TRBV11-1	TRBJ1-1	CASSLVERNTEAFF	TGTGCCAGCAGCTTAGTAGAGCGGAACACTGAAGCTTTCTTT
13	NA	TRBD1	TRBV18	TRBJ1-2	CASSPVGGDGYTF	TGTGCCAGCTCACCAGTAGGGGGCGATGGCTACACCTTC
15	NA	NA	TRBV18	TRBJ1-1	CASSPRQVRGTEAFF	TGTGCCAGCTCACCACGACAGGTACGGGGCACTGAAGCTTTCTTT
16	NA	TRBD2	TRBV5-4	TRBJ2-3	CASSWTSGGLLDTQYF	TGTGCCAGCAGCTGGACTAGCGGGGGACTCTTGGATACGCAGTATTTT
16	NA	NA	TRBV19	TRBJ1-5	CASNSNWGSLRQPQHF	TGTGCCAGTAATTCCAATTGGGGCTCCCTGCGACAGCCCCAGCATTTT
16	NA	TRBD1	TRBV6-6	TRBJ1-6	CASSYPRTGPNSPLHF	TGTGCCAGCAGTTACCCAAGGACAGGGCCTAATTCACCCCTCCACTTT
12	NA	TRBD1	TRBV19	TRBJ1-1	CASSDRDYEAFF	TGTGCCAGTAGTGACAGGGATTATGAAGCTTTCTTT
14	NA	NA	TRBV6-6	TRBJ1-4	CASRVGATNEKLFF	TGTGCCAGCAGGGTAGGGGCAACTAATGAAAAACTGTTTTTT
15	NA	NA	TRBV28	TRBJ2-2	CASSLFALNTGELFF	TGTGCCAGCAGTTTATTCGCGCTGAACACCGGGGAGCTGTTTTTT
16	NA	NA	TRBV6-2/TRBV6-3	TRBJ2-6	CASSIPGSGGANVLTF	TGTGCCAGCAGTATCCCAGGGTCTGGGGGGGCCAACGTCCTGACTTTC
15	NA	NA	TRBV7-9	TRBJ2-7	CASSLVMGGSYEQYF	TGTGCCAGCAGCTTAGTCATGGGGGGTTCCTACGAGCAGTACTTC
16	once	TRBD1	TRBV9	TRBJ2-2	CASSTRQGTRSGELFF	TGTGCCAGCAGCACCAGACAGGGTACTCGGTCCGGGGAGCTGTTTTTT
16	NA	TRBD2	TRBV27	TRBJ2-1	CASRSSSGSPYNEQFF	TGTGCCAGCCGGTCATCTAGCGGGAGTCCATACAATGAGCAGTTCTTC
17	NA	TRBD2	TRBV7-2	TRBJ2-2	CASRRLAGPANTGELFF	TGTGCCTCCCGTCGGCTAGCGGGCCCCGCGAACACCGGGGAGCTGTTTTTT
15	NA	NA	TRBV7-6	TRBJ2-1	CASSLVGDLTGEQFF	TGTGCCAGCAGCTTAGTGGGTGACCTTACCGGGGAGCAGTTCTTC
13	NA	NA	TRBV12-3/TRBV12-4	TRBJ1-1	CASSFRGAQEAFF	TGTGCCAGCAGTTTTCGGGGGGCGCAGGAAGCTTTCTTT
15	NA	TRBD2	TRBV14	TRBJ2-7	CASSQGLAGVYEQYF	TGTGCCAGCAGCCAAGGACTAGCGGGGGTTTACGAGCAGTACTTC
17	few	TRBD2	TRBV4-1	TRBJ2-7	CASSQERTSARGYEQYF	TGCGCCAGCAGCCAAGAACGGACTAGCGCTAGGGGGTACGAGCAGTACTTC
17	NA	NA	TRBV5-4	TRBJ1-4	CASSPKSGVGTNEKLFF	TGTGCCAGCAGCCCGAAGTCCGGGGTAGGGACTAATGAAAAACTGTTTTTT
13	NA	NA	TRBV19	TRBJ1-2	CASRLGENYGYTF	TGTGCCAGTCGTTTAGGGGAGAACTATGGCTACACCTTC
16	NA	NA	TRBV6-5	TRBJ1-2	CASSYSIGRAGHGYTF	TGTGCCAGCAGTTACTCCATCGGCCGAGCGGGACATGGCTACACCTTC
15	NA	NA	TRBV28	TRBJ2-1	CASSLWASVYNEQFF	TGTGCCAGCAGTTTATGGGCTAGCGTTTACAATGAGCAGTTCTTC
12	NA	TRBD1	TRBV6-6	TRBJ2-1	CASSPDRGSPFF	TGTGCCAGCAGCCCTGACAGGGGTTCTCCGTTCTTC
17	NA	NA	TRBV28	TRBJ2-3	CASSPRATGLNTDTQYF	TGTGCCAGCAGTCCTAGAGCTACAGGGCTTAACACAGATACGCAGTATTTT